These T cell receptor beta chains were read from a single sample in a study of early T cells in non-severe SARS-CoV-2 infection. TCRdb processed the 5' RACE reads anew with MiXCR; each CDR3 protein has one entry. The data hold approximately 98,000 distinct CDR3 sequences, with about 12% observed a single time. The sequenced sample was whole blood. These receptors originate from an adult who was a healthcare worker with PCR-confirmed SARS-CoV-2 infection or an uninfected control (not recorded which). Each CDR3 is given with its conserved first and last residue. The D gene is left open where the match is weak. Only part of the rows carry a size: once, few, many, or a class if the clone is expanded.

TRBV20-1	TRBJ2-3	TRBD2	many	CSASGGASVDTQYF	TGCAGTGCTAGCGGGGGGGCCTCCGTAGATACGCAGTATTTT
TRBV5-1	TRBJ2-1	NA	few	CASSPMVKDEQFF	TGCGCCAGCAGCCCCATGGTAAAGGATGAGCAGTTCTTC
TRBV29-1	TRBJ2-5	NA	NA	CSFHEGGETQYF	TGCAGCTTCCATGAGGGTGGGGAGACCCAGTACTTC
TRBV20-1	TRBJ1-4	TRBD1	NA	CSASDYRGRGSNEKLFF	TGCAGTGCTAGCGACTACAGGGGGCGCGGGAGTAATGAAAAACTGTTTTTT
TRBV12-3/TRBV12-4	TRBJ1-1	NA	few	CASSFLGLNTEAFF	TGTGCCAGCAGTTTTTTAGGATTGAACACTGAAGCTTTCTTT
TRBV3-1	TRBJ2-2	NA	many	CASSQEWLLLTGELFF	TGTGCCAGCAGCCAAGAGTGGCTACTTCTCACCGGGGAGCTGTTTTTT
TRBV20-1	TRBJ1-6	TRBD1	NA	CSAQLRTGTGLNSPLHF	TGCAGTGCCCAACTCCGGACCGGGACAGGGTTAAATTCACCCCTCCACTTT
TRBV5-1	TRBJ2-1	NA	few	CASSSGDLAPGINEQFF	TGCGCCAGCAGCTCGGGAGATCTAGCCCCCGGTATTAATGAGCAGTTCTTC
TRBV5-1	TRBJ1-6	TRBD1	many	CASSETGDGNNSPLHF	TGCGCCAGCAGCGAGACAGGGGACGGCAATAATTCACCCCTCCACTTT
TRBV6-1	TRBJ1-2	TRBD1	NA	CASTYIGTGQNYGYTF	TGTGCCAGCACCTACATCGGGACAGGCCAAAACTATGGCTACACCTTC
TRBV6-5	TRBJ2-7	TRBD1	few	CATRERNQGALYF	TGTGCCACAAGGGAACGGAATCAGGGGGCCCTCTACTTC
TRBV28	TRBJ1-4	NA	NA	CASTVDEKLFF	TGTGCCAGCACGGTGGATGAAAAACTGTTTTTT
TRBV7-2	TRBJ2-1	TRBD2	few	CASSLGLAGDLYNEQFF	TGTGCCAGCAGCCTGGGACTAGCGGGAGACCTATACAATGAGCAGTTCTTC
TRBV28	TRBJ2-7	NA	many	CASNSARSLYEQYF	TGTGCCAGCAATTCCGCGAGGAGTCTGTACGAGCAGTACTTC
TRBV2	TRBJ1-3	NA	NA	CASRQAALLRNTIYF	TGTGCCAGCAGACAGGCGGCCTTGCTAAGAAACACCATATATTTT
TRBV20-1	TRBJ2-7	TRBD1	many	CSASRQGTYEQYF	TGCAGTGCTAGTAGACAGGGCACCTACGAGCAGTACTTC
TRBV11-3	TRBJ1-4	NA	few	CASSQGRRTTNEKLFF	TGTGCCAGCAGCCAAGGAAGACGGACAACTAATGAAAAACTGTTTTTT
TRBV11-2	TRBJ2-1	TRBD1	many	CASSPGTGRVEQFF	TGTGCCAGCAGCCCCGGGACAGGGAGAGTTGAGCAGTTCTTC
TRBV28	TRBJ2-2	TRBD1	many	CASTTSGTGLFGELFF	TGTGCCAGCACCACCTCCGGGACAGGGTTGTTCGGGGAGCTGTTTTTT
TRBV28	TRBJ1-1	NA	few	CASSSPVFVAEAFF	TGTGCCAGCAGTTCCCCGGTCTTTGTTGCTGAAGCTTTCTTT
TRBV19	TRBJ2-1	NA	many	CASSYGVLPHEQFF	TGTGCCAGTAGTTACGGGGTACTCCCCCATGAGCAGTTCTTC
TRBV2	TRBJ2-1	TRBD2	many	CASRGLGGRLSNEQFF	TGTGCCAGCAGGGGACTAGGGGGACGTTTAAGCAATGAGCAGTTCTTC
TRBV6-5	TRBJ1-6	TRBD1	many	CASKGTGQVSPLHF	TGTGCCAGCAAAGGGACAGGGCAGGTTTCACCCCTCCACTTT
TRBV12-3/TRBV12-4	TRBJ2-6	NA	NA	CASSFWGAHGANVLTF	TGTGCCAGCAGTTTTTGGGGGGCCCATGGGGCCAACGTCCTGACTTTC
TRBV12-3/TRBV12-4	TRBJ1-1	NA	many	CASSLDSVAGDTEAFF	TGTGCCAGCAGTTTAGATTCTGTCGCGGGGGACACTGAAGCTTTCTTT
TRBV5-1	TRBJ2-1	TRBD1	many	CASSLDGTGDFYNEQFF	TGCGCCAGCAGCTTGGACGGGACAGGGGACTTCTACAATGAGCAGTTCTTC
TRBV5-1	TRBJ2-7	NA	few	CASSLGPGGPYEQYF	TGCGCCAGCAGCTTGGGGCCCGGGGGCCCCTACGAGCAGTACTTC
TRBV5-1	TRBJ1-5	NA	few	CASSLEPVNQPQHF	TGCGCCAGCAGCTTGGAACCAGTAAATCAGCCCCAGCATTTT
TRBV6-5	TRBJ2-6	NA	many	CASSFNRLSGANVLTF	TGTGCCAGCAGTTTCAACCGGCTCTCTGGGGCCAACGTCCTGACTTTC
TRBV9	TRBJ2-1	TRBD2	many	CASSGGSASYNEQFF	TGTGCCAGCAGCGGCGGGAGCGCCTCCTACAATGAGCAGTTCTTC
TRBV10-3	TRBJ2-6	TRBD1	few	CAISESTGGSGANVLTF	TGTGCCATCAGTGAGTCGACAGGGGGCTCTGGGGCCAACGTCCTGACTTTC
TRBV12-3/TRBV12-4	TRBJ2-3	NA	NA	CASSTWLGSTQYF	TGTGCCAGCAGTACTTGGCTGGGGTCTACGCAGTATTTT
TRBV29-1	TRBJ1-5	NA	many	CSVGGRSNQPQHF	TGCAGCGTTGGGGGCAGGAGCAATCAGCCCCAGCATTTT
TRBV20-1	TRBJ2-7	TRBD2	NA	CSARDRDYPLSYEQYF	TGCAGTGCTAGAGATAGGGACTACCCCCTCTCCTACGAGCAGTACTTC
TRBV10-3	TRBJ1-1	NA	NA	CAISEIGTLNTEAFF	TGTGCCATCAGTGAGATTGGGACACTGAACACTGAAGCTTTCTTT
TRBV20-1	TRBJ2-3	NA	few	CSASTAPPTF	TGCAGTGCCTCGACAGCCCCCCCAACTTTT
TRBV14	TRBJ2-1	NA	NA	CASSQVVGSTSRNEQFF	TGTGCCAGCAGCCAAGTCGTAGGATCCACCAGCAGGAATGAGCAGTTCTTC
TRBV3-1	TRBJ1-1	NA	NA	CASSPGGVLNTEAFF	TGTGCCAGCAGCCCCGGGGGGGTTTTGAACACTGAAGCTTTCTTT
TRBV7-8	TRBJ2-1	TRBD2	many	CASSFRSGRSEQFF	TGTGCCAGCAGCTTTCGTAGCGGGAGATCTGAGCAGTTCTTC
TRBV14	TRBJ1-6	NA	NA	CASSLQGQLGNSPLHF	TGTGCCAGCAGCCTTCAGGGCCAGCTCGGGAATTCACCCCTCCACTTT
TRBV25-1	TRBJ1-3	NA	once	CASKGGNTIYF	TGTGCCAGCAAGGGGGGAAACACCATATATTTT
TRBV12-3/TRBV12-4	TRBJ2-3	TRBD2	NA	CASSFSGGAKSDTQYF	TGTGCCAGCAGTTTTAGCGGGGGGGCCAAATCAGATACGCAGTATTTT
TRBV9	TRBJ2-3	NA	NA	CASSAWDSTDTQYF	TGTGCCAGCAGCGCCTGGGACAGCACAGATACGCAGTATTTT
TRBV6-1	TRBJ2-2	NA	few	CASTVTEAGELFF	TGTGCCAGCACCGTTACTGAGGCCGGGGAGCTGTTTTTT
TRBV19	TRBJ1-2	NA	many	CASSIGSEASYGYTF	TGTGCCAGTAGTATCGGGTCGGAGGCCTCCTATGGCTACACCTTC